This T cell receptor (beta chain) was obtained from a study of blood T cell repertoires in COVID-19. Study background: From the United States, Italy and Spain came samples of acute and convalescent COVID-19. T cells, B-cell-depleted T cells, or PBMCs provided the cDNA or gDNA that served as material.

Original analysis: Amplification of reference gene primers provided the estimated nucleated cell counts. Sequenced by immunoSEQ multiplex PCR; TCRdb stores in-frame clones only, minus some. V and J calls and clone size are given by that table; D and trimming were obtained from the DNA. The sample yields around 100,000 clones, around 90% seen once. This CDR3 is built from 16 residues. Unmatched junction bases numbered 7, after V lost 4 bases and J lost 2 bases. Germline CDR1 reads SGHDT; CDR2 reads YYEEEE. The rearrangement uses TRBV5-6 and TRBJ1-5, with TRBD1 matching over 9 bases. Sequencing was performed on peripheral blood. This TCR derives from a human donor in a cohort sampled during active COVID-19. The CDR3 reads CASSRGQGQGNQPQHF. The DNA for the CDR3 is TGTGCCAGCAGCCGTGGACAGGGGCAGGGCAATCAGCCCCAGCATTTT.